One sample yielded the 27 T cell receptor beta chains listed below, sequenced in a study of breast tumors, draining lymph nodes, adjacent tissues. The lymph nodes were axillary draining lymph nodes from breast cancer patients. MiXCR, run by TCRdb on the multiplex PCR reads, gives a single entry per CDR3 protein. The sample contains roughly 120,000 distinct CDR3 sequences, just under 20% of which appear only once. Sequenced input: axillary lymph node tissue. Receptors originate from a female donor with breast cancer. Some clones in this sample may be carry-over from other donors' samples.

As regards this clonotype: The germline gene is not matched at one end of the junction; a read error may be the cause. The J gene is TRBJ2-2, the V gene TRBV11-2; no reliable D call. The CDR3 has 14 residues. Germline loops: CDR1 SGHAT, CDR2 FQNNGV. CDR3 in DNA: TGTGCCAGCGGCTTAGAGATCGGTCCCGGGGAGCTGTTTTTT. Translated: CASGLEIGPGELFF.

This clonotype was observed at least ten times. The chain uses TRBV7-3 and TRBJ2-5; 7 positions match TRBD1. The junction had 8 bases not matched to a gene; V was cut back by 3 bases and J by 4 bases. The length of the CDR3 is 15 residues. CDR1 and CDR2 from the germline V gene are SGHTA and FQGTGA. The chain's CDR3 is CASSLTGRNGETQYF. The CDR3 region has the DNA TGTGCCAGCAGCTTGACAGGGCGGAATGGAGAGACCCAGTACTTC.

Ten or more counts support this clonotype. The chain uses TRBV12-3 or TRBV12-4 and TRBJ2-1; D is ambiguous. This CDR3 has 15 amino acids. V was cut by 6 bases and J by 0 bases, with 12 bases left in between. The CDR3 protein is CASRDNQDSYNEQFF. The CDR3 region has the DNA TGTGCCAGCAGAGACAATCAGGACTCCTACAATGAGCAGTTCTTC.

Note on this clonotype: A read error may explain this, as a much larger clone is one base away. The chain carries TRBV29-1 and TRBJ2-3, with D possibly being TRBD1 or TRBD2 (5 bases each). This CDR3 is 13 amino acids long. Germline V gives CDR1 SQVTM, CDR2 ANQGSEA. The CDR3 coding sequence is TGCAGCGTTGTTGGGGGAGTATCAGATACGCGGTATTTT. Its protein is CSVVGGVSDTRYF.

This clonotype was recorded a few times. This chain links TRBV7-9 with TRBJ2-2; D is unresolved. V was pared by 1 base and J by 5 bases, with 2 bases between. Germline V gene lookup returns CDR1 SEHNR and CDR2 FQNEAQ (reference sequence). The CDR3 consists of 12 residues. CDR3 nucleotide sequence: TGTGCCAGCAGCTTAGTAACCGGGGAGCTGTTTTTT. Its protein is CASSLVTGELFF.

This clonotype came up many times. This chain joins TRBV11-2 and TRBJ2-7; D is uncertain. V was shortened by 0 bases and J by 2 bases, with 8 bases between the two germline ends. The CDR3 is made up of 14 amino acids. Germline CDR1 SGHAT, CDR2 FQNNGV. Here the CDR3 DNA reads TGTGCCAGCAGCTTAGAACGGGTAACCTACGAGCAGTACTTC. Its protein is CASSLERVTYEQYF.

In its sample, this clonotype was seen many times. V and J are TRBV27 and TRBJ2-3, with TRBD2 as a possible D gene (5 bases). CDR1 and CDR2 from the germline V gene are MNHEY and SMNVEV (reference sequence). CDR3 length equals 15 residues. V lost 3 bases, J lost 4 bases, and 14 bases lay in between. The CDR3: CASSLASSFPDTQYF. CDR3 sequence (DNA): TGTGCCAGCAGTTTGGCTAGCAGTTTCCCAGATACGCAGTATTTT.

This clonotype has more than one count but fewer than ten. V and J are TRBV7-2 and TRBJ1-3; D gene uncertain. Trimming took 4 bases from V and 2 from J, leaving 9 bases between them. The germline CDR1 and CDR2 sequences are SGHTA and FQGNSA. This CDR3 is built from 14 residues. The CDR3 DNA reads TGTGCCAGCAGCTCTCGGACGGCTGGAAACACCATATATTTT. This encodes CASSSRTAGNTIYF.

As to this clonotype: Given a much more abundant clone one base away, this may be a read error. V is TRBV20-1 and J is TRBJ2-5; a possible D gene is TRBD1 (6 bases). The CDR3 sequence is 15 residues long. Germline V gives CDR1 DFQATT, CDR2 SNEGSKA (reference sequence). CDR3 in DNA: TGCAGTGCTAGAGATGGGAACAGGGTGTTAGAGACCCAGCACTTC. As protein: CSARDGNRVLETQHF.

The chain carries TRBV28 and TRBJ2-5; 7 positions agree with TRBD1. In germline, CDR1 is MDHEN, CDR2 SYDVKM. V was clipped by 6 bases and J by 4 bases; unmatched bases: 8. This CDR3 region has 14 residues. CDR3 sequence (DNA): TGTGCCAGCAGGGCGTCGGGACAGAGAGAGACCCAGTACTTC. Its translation: CASRASGQRETQYF.

Notes on this clonotype: A much larger clonotype is one base distant, so this may be a read error. The final CDR3 position lacks the conserved phenylalanine or tryptophan, pointing to a likely read error. The chain couples TRBV7-2 to TRBJ2-7; D is possibly TRBD1 (5 bases). Trimming took off 3 bases at V and 6 bases at J, with 12 bases between the two ends. Germline-derived CDR1 and CDR2 are SGHTA and FQGNSA. This CDR3 has 13 residues. CDR3 amino acids: CASSFKGDTEQYS. As DNA, the CDR3 is TGTGCCAGCAGCTTTAAAGGGGATACCGAGCAGTACTCC.

The J gene is TRBJ2-2, the V gene TRBV6-5, with 9 nucleotides matching TRBD1. The ends lost 6 bases at V and 4 bases at J; junction bases unmatched: 3. Germline V gene data show CDR1 as MNHEY and CDR2 as SVGAGI. CDR3 length equals 14 residues. The CDR3 nucleotides are TGTGCCAGCAGAGAGACAGGGGGCACCGGGGAGCTGTTTTTT. As protein: CASRETGGTGELFF.

This clonotype came up a few times. The chain's CDR3 is CASSPLVGFSYNEQFF. The DNA of the CDR3 is TGTGCCAGCAGCCCTTTGGTAGGTTTCTCCTACAATGAGCAGTTCTTC. This chain connects TRBV28 to TRBJ2-1; D is ambiguous. This CDR3 region has 16 residues. Germline CDR1 is MDHEN and CDR2 is SYDVKM. Trimming removed 6 bases from V and 0 bases from J, with 15 bases in between. Full variable domain (rest looked up from reference TRBV28 and TRBJ2-1): DVKVTQSSRYLVKRTGEKVFLECVQDMDHENMFWYRQDPGLGLRLIYFSYDVKMKEKGDIPEGYSVSREKKERFSLILESASTNQTSMYLCASSPLVGFSYNEQFFGPGTRLTVL.

This clonotype was found many times. The J gene is TRBJ2-7, the V gene TRBV12-3 or TRBV12-4; weak D call: TRBD1 (6 bases). Trimming took 4 bases from V and 0 from J, leaving 16 bases between them. The CDR3 spans 16 residues. In DNA, the CDR3 is TGTGCCAGCAGTTCCCTGGGCAGGGGTGGCTCCTACGAGCAGTACTTC. Its translation: CASSSLGRGGSYEQYF.

This clonotype appeared many times. The chain employs TRBV10-3 and TRBJ2-1; tentatively, D is TRBD2 (6 bases). Looked up from germline, CDR1 is ENHRY and CDR2 is SYGVKD. V was trimmed by 0 bases and J by 8 bases, leaving 17 bases between them. This CDR3 comprises 16 residues. CDR3 loop: CAISESVGRDRHEQFF. The CDR3, as DNA: TGTGCCATCAGTGAGTCGGTCGGGCGGGATAGACATGAGCAGTTCTTC.

This clonotype was recorded many times. This chain joins TRBV14 and TRBJ2-5; the D is unclear. Germline assignment: CDR1 SGHDN and CDR2 FVKESK. Trimming removed 2 bases from V and 2 bases from J, with 12 bases in between. CDR3 size: 15 residues. DNA for the CDR3: TGTGCCAGCAGCCAACGAGAGGTACCTCAAGAGACCCAGTACTTC. Residues: CASSQREVPQETQYF.

At least ten counts were recorded for this clonotype. The chain links TRBV5-6 to TRBJ2-7; a weak D match, TRBD1 (5 bases). CDR3 length equals 15 residues. Trimming took off 0 bases at V and 3 bases at J, with 13 bases between the two ends. Germline V gene lookup returns CDR1 SGHDT and CDR2 YYEEEE. CDR3 protein: CASSLAQVSIYEQYF. The CDR3 nucleotides read TGTGCCAGCAGCTTGGCACAGGTGTCGATCTACGAGCAGTACTTC. Variable domain in full (rest from reference TRBV5-6 and TRBJ2-7): DAGVTQSPTHLIKTRGQQVTLRCSPKSGHDTVSWYQQALGQGPQFIFQYYEEEERQRGNFPDRFSGHQFPNYSSELNVNALLLGDSALYLCASSLAQVSIYEQYFGPGTRLTVT.

This clonotype was picked up many times. V gene TRBV7-2 combines with J gene TRBJ2-7; no reliable D call. This CDR3 comprises 15 residues. Germline lookup yields CDR1 SGHTA and CDR2 FQGNSA. Trimming took off 5 bases at V and 2 bases at J, with 16 bases between the two ends. CDR3 sequence reads: CASSVRARHTYEQYF. CDR3 bases: TGTGCCAGCAGCGTCCGAGCCCGGCACACCTACGAGCAGTACTTC.

This clonotype was seen only a few times. This rearrangement joins TRBV11-2 to TRBJ2-3; tentatively, D is TRBD1 (6 bases). CDR3 length: 16 amino acids. Germline loops: CDR1 SGHAT, CDR2 FQNNGV. The V end was cut by 5 bases, the J end by 0 bases, with 15 bases between. For the CDR3, the DNA is TGTGCCAGCAGCCTTGGGACAAATCCTAGCACAGATACGCAGTATTTT. It translates to CASSLGTNPSTDTQYF. The full variable domain, completed using reference TRBV11-2 and TRBJ2-3, is EAGVAQSPRYKIIEKRQSVAFWCNPISGHATLYWYQQILGQGPKLLIQFQNNGVVDDSQLPKDRFSAERLKGVDSTLKIQPAKLEDSAVYLCASSLGTNPSTDTQYFGPGTRLTVL.

There are many counts of this clonotype. The J gene is TRBJ2-5, the V gene TRBV7-2, with 8 bases fitting TRBD2. After removal of 1 base from V and 5 bases from J, the junction contained 9 bases not matched to a gene. CDR1 SGHTA and CDR2 FQGNSA come from the germline V gene. The CDR3 is 16 residues long. CDR3 nucleotides: TGTGCCAGCAGCTTAGGAGCCGGGAGGGCCAGGGAGACCCAGTACTTC. As protein: CASSLGAGRARETQYF.

With respect to this clonotype: This could be a read error, since a much larger clone is one nucleotide away. V and J are TRBV14 and TRBJ2-5; D is possibly TRBD1 (6 bases). The CDR3 has 15 residues. Between the trimmed V and J ends, which lost 1 base and 1 base, there was a span of 10 bases. Germline loops: CDR1 SGHDN, CDR2 FVKESK. The CDR3 spells CASSQVGTTQETQYF. The CDR3 nucleotides are TGTGCCAGCAGCCAAGTGGGGACAACCCAAGAGACCCAGTACTTC.

Ten or more counts support this clonotype. The chain combines TRBV6-1 with TRBJ2-7; the D gene is possibly TRBD2 (6 bases). With 6 bases removed from V and 4 bases from J, the gap between germline ends came to 13 bases. Germline CDR1 is MNHNS and CDR2 is SASEGT. The CDR3 spans 13 residues. The CDR3 loop reads CASRRGSMYEQYF. DNA for the CDR3: TGTGCCAGCAGACGGGGGAGCATGTACGAGCAGTACTTC.

Many counts were recorded for this clonotype. This chain links TRBV30 with TRBJ1-2; 7 bases are a match to TRBD1. Germline CDR1 reads GTSNPN; CDR2 reads SVGIG (reference sequence). The CDR3 loop spans 14 amino acids. V lost 4 bases, J lost 0 bases, and 5 bases stayed unmatched. For the CDR3, the DNA is TGTGCCTGGACTGGACAGGCGGCTAACTATGGCTACACCTTC. Encoded protein: CAWTGQAANYGYTF.

The chain joins TRBV3-1 to TRBJ1-2; 12 bases are shared with TRBD1. Germline CDR1 LGHDT, CDR2 YNNKEL (reference sequence). The CDR3 extends over 14 amino acids. V shed 4 bases, J shed 6 bases, and the junction held 3 bases outside the gene matches. The CDR3 loop reads CASSLGQGANGYTF. CDR3 in DNA: TGTGCCAGCAGCCTGGGACAGGGGGCTAATGGCTACACCTTC.

The table lists this clonotype with many counts. The chain carries TRBV20-1 and TRBJ1-2, with TRBD1 as a possible D gene (5 bases). Germline V CDR1 and CDR2: DFQATT, SNEGSKA (reference sequence). The V and J ends lost 4 bases and 0 bases respectively, with 6 bases between them. CDR3 length equals 12 residues. The CDR3 loop is CSATGTNYGYTF. The CDR3 DNA reads as TGCAGTGCTACAGGGACTAACTATGGCTACACCTTC.

This clonotype was counted a few times. The chain recombines TRBV6-5 with TRBJ2-6; the D call may be TRBD1 or TRBD2 (5 bases each). Germline V gene data show CDR1 as MNHEY and CDR2 as SVGAGI. The CDR3 is 15 amino acids. Trimming removed 2 bases from V and 4 bases from J, with 9 bases in between. The CDR3 DNA is TGTGCCAGCAGTTACAAGGGACCCGGGGCCAACGTCCTGACTTTC. The encoded protein is CASSYKGPGANVLTF.

In this sample, this clonotype turned up a few times. A single base separates this from a much larger clone, so it may be a read error. V usage is TRBV7-9 and J usage is TRBJ2-7; 8 nucleotides match TRBD1. Germline V gene lookup returns CDR1 SEHNR and CDR2 FQNEAQ (reference sequence). V lost 6 bases, J lost 2 bases, and 9 bases stayed unmatched. The CDR3 extends over 15 amino acids. CDR3 in DNA: TGTGCCAGCAGAAAGGGGACAGGAGGAGCCTACGAGCAGTACTTC. Translated, it gives CASRKGTGGAYEQYF.